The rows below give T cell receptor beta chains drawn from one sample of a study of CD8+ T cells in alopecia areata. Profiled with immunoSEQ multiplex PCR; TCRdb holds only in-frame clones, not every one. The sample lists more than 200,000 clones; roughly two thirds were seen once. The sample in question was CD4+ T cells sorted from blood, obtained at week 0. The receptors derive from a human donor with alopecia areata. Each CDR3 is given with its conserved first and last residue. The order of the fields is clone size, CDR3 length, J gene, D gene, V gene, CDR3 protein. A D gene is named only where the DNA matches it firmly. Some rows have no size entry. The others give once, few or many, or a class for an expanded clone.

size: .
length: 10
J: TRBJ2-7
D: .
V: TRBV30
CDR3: CAWGSGRRYF

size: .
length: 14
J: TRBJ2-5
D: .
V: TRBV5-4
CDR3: CASSLYQGQETQYF

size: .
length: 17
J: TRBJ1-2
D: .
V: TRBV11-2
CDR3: CASRPTFREGPNYGYTF

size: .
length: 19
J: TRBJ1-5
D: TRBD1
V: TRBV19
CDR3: CASSQSPPGQGGGNQPQHF

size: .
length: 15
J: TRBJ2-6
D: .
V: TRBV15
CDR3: CATSKGRPGANVLTF

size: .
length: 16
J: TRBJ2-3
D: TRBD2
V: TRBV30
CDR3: CAWSVGTSGDTDTQYF

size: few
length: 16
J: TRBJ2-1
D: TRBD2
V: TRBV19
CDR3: CASTRTSGHINNEQFF

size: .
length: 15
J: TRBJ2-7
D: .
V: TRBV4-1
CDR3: CASSQDQYLGYEQYF

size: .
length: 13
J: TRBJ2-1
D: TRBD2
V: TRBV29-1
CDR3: CSVSGTIWNEQFF

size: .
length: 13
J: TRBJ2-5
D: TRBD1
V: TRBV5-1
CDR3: CASGIGTEETQYF

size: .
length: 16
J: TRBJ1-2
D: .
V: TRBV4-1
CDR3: CASSQDSPNDDYGYTF

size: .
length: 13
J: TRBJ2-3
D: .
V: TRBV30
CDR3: CAWSAGSTDTQYF

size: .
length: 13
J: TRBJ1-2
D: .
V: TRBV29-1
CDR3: CSVETPVQGGYTF

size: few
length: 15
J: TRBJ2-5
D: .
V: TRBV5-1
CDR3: CASSFLTATGETQYF

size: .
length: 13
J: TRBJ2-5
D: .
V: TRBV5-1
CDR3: CASSLVNGETQYF

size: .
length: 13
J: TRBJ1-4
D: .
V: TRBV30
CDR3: CAWNEGTGEKLFF

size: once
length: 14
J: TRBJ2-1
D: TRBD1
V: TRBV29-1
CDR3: CSVEGQGVYNEQFF

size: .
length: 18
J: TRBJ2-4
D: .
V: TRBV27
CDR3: CASSLKAPGIGTKNIQYF

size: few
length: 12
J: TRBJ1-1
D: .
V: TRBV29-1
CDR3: CSVEQQNTEAFF

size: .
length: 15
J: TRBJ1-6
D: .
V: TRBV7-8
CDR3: CASSSSRHTNSPLHF

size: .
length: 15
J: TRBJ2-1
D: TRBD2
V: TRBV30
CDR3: CAWRMGLASYNEQFF

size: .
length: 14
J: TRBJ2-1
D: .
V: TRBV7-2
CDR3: CASSQRRGPPEQFF